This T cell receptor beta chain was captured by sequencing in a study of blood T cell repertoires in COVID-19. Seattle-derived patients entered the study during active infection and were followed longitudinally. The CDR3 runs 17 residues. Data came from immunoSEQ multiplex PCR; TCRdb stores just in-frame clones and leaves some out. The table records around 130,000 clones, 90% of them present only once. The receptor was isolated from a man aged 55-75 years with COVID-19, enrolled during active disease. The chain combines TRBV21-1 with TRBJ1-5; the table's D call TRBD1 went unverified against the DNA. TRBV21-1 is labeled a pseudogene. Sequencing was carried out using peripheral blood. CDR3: CASSKRDRTHSNQPQHF. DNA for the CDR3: TGTGCCAGCAGCAAGAGGGACAGGACACATAGCAATCAGCCCCAGCATTTT.